The T cell receptor beta chain described here comes from a study of vaccination and CD4 T cells after COVID-19. Study summary: Overlapping spike peptides of SARS-CoV-2, HCoV-NL63, HCoV-OC43 and HCoV-229E stimulated the cells. Regarding the study as a whole: Counts of SARS-CoV-2-reactive clonotypes had a median that went from approximately 21 to 38, a nonsignificant change.

This clonotype was detected only a few times. Its antigen is not identified. Cultured CD4+ T-cell DNA underwent Oncomine TCR Beta short-read sequencing. In this case, cultured CD4+ T cells provided the extracted genomic DNA. TCRdb recomputed calls from the PCR reads with MiXCR, one row per CDR3 protein. This table has 15,000 or so distinct CDR3 sequences, about 34% appearing once. The treatment is: roughly ten-day PBMC culture with coronavirus spike peptide pools or control peptides (ViraFEST assay). V shed 11 bases and J shed 0 bases, with 35 bases lying between them. This CDR3 has 21 residues. The germline V gene encodes CDR1 MNHEY and CDR2 SVGEGT.

The clonotype comes from a human donor with COVID-19. This chain connects TRBV6-2 or TRBV6-3 to TRBJ2-1, with a tentative D call TRBD2 (5 bases). The specimen sequenced was cultured CD4+ T cells from blood. The CDR3 region is CAAIPPDVWRVDHTSYNEQFF. For the CDR3, the DNA is TGTGCCGCCATCCCGCCGGACGTCTGGCGGGTAGACCATACCTCCTACAATGAGCAGTTCTTC.